This entry lists 23 T cell receptor beta chains sequenced from one sample in a study of blood T cells in healthy people across ages. PCR was performed a second time for about 7 to 12 cycles using a sample-barcoded 5' primer and a J-beta primer mix. TCRdb itself ran the 5' RACE reads through MiXCR, one entry per CDR3 protein. This table has about 1,000,000 distinct CDR3 sequences, around 43% appearing once. The sequencing input was blood. Source of these receptors: a woman aged 55-69 years in good health.

This clonotype was seen more than once but under ten times. The chain combines TRBV7-2 with TRBJ2-3, with D unresolved. The CDR3 loop spans 18 amino acids. Germline V gene sequence: CDR1 SGHTA, CDR2 FQGNSA. Trimming removed 3 bases from V and 4 bases from J, with 23 bases in between. DNA of the CDR3: TGTGCCAGCAGCTTGGAAATTGCGTTTTCCGCATTCGCAGATACGCAGTATTTT. Amino acid sequence: CASSLEIAFSAFADTQYF.

The genes are TRBV7-8 and TRBJ2-7, with D unresolved. The ends were cut back, 4 bases at V and 3 bases at J, with 13 bases in the middle. Germline values: CDR1 SGHVS, CDR2 FQNEAQ. The CDR3 consists of 14 residues. CDR3 amino acids: CASSSSQAGYEQYF. The CDR3 bases are TGTGCCAGCAGCTCGTCGCAGGCTGGCTACGAGCAGTACTTC.

V gene TRBV9 combines with J gene TRBJ2-1; a weak D match, TRBD2 (5 bases). The germline V gene encodes CDR1 SGDLS and CDR2 YYNGEE. The CDR3 is 14 residues long. V dropped 0 bases and J dropped 8 bases, with 12 bases sitting between them. CDR3 amino acids: CASSVEWPSHEQFF. CDR3 DNA sequence: TGTGCCAGCAGCGTAGAATGGCCTAGCCATGAGCAGTTCTTC.

This sequence joins TRBV12-3 or TRBV12-4 and TRBJ1-2, with 10 bases identical to TRBD1. V lost 5 bases to trimming and J lost 7 bases; unmatched junction nucleotides: 7. The CDR3 covers 14 residues. CDR3 protein: CASSPKTGGFGYTF. CDR3 in DNA: TGTGCCAGCAGTCCGAAGACAGGGGGCTTTGGCTACACCTTC.

This chain joins TRBV9 and TRBJ1-1, with D hard to call. Trimming cost V 4 bases and J 6 bases, with 13 bases left between them. Germline V gene lookup returns CDR1 SGDLS and CDR2 YYNGEE. This CDR3 is 13 amino acids long. The chain's CDR3 is CASSPAGRSEAFF. CDR3 sequence (DNA): TGTGCCAGCAGCCCCGCCGGGCGGTCTGAAGCTTTCTTT. The full variable domain, with the rest looked up from reference TRBV9 and TRBJ1-1, is DSGVTQTPKHLITATGQRVTLRCSPRSGDLSVYWYQQSLDQGLQFLIQYYNGEERAKGNILERFSAQQFPDLHSELNLSSLELGDSALYFCASSPAGRSEAFFGQGTRLTVV.

This clonotype was seen more than once but under ten times. This sequence joins TRBV11-1 and TRBJ2-1, with 9 bases lining up with TRBD2. CDR1 is SGHAT, CDR2 FQDESV, per germline (reference sequence). V gave up 7 bases and J gave up 0 bases; unmatched junction bases: 7. The CDR3 is 16 residues long. The DNA for the CDR3 is TGTGCCAGCATCCCGGCGGGAGGGTTCTCCTACAATGAGCAGTTCTTC. It codes for CASIPAGGFSYNEQFF.

The gene calls are TRBV28 and TRBJ2-3, with D possibly matching TRBD2 (7 bases). The CDR3 has 14 residues. CDR1 is MDHEN, CDR2 SYDVKM, per germline. Trimming left V 6 bases short and J 2 bases short, with 12 bases between. The DNA for the CDR3 is TGTGCCAGCAGGGAAGGGGGGGTCACAGATACGCAGTATTTT. Residues: CASREGGVTDTQYF.

The rearrangement links TRBV28 to TRBJ2-5; D might be TRBD2 (5 bases). The DNA end is more similar to TRBJ2-7, so the J call may be wrong. Germline values: CDR1 MDHEN, CDR2 SYDVKM. This CDR3 has 15 amino acids. The CDR3 DNA reads as TGTGCCAGCAGTTTAGGGGAGTCCTTCTCCTACGAGCAGTACTTC. Translation: CASSLGESFSYEQYF.

This sequence joins TRBV28 and TRBJ2-7; maybe TRBD2 (6 bases). Between the trimmed V and J ends, which lost 6 bases and 0 bases, there was a span of 21 bases. The length of the CDR3 is 17 residues. Germline V gene data show CDR1 as MDHEN and CDR2 as SYDVKM. The CDR3 loop is CASSPRSWGVYSYEQYF. The CDR3 bases are TGTGCCAGCAGCCCAAGGTCGTGGGGGGTATACTCCTACGAGCAGTACTTC. Filled out from reference TRBV28 and TRBJ2-7, the complete variable domain reads DVKVTQSSRYLVKRTGEKVFLECVQDMDHENMFWYRQDPGLGLRLIYFSYDVKMKEKGDIPEGYSVSREKKERFSLILESASTNQTSMYLCASSPRSWGVYSYEQYFGPGTRLTVT.

V usage is TRBV4-1 and J usage is TRBJ2-2; D is uncertain. Trimming left V 1 base short and J 7 bases short, with 16 bases between. The CDR3 is 16 amino acids. CDR1 MGHRA and CDR2 YSYEKL come from the germline V gene. The CDR3 bases are TGCGCCAGCAGCCAAGCGGCCCTCCTGATCGGCGGGGAGCTGTTTTTT. This translates into CASSQAALLIGGELFF.

V gene TRBV20-1 combines with J gene TRBJ2-7, with 7 bases identical to TRBD2. This CDR3 has 13 residues. The ends lost 6 bases at V and 7 bases at J; junction bases unmatched: 12. Germline-derived CDR1 and CDR2 are DFQATT and SNEGSKA (reference sequence). Here the CDR3 DNA reads TGCAGTGCCCCCCGGGCGGGAGCTAAAGAGCAGTACTTC. This sequence encodes CSAPRAGAKEQYF.

This clonotype was counted a single time. The V and J genes are TRBV20-1 and TRBJ1-1; 7 bases fit TRBD1. The CDR3 sequence is 15 residues long. V shed 3 bases and J 1 base; nucleotides not matched to a gene: 8. Germline assignment: CDR1 DFQATT and CDR2 SNEGSKA (reference sequence). Written as DNA, the CDR3 is TGCAGTGCTAGTACCTCGACAGGGCGGAACACTGAAGCTTTCTTT. Translation gives CSASTSTGRNTEAFF.

This clonotype was seen a few times. The chain carries TRBV20-1 and TRBJ2-3; 9 bases are shared with TRBD2. The V gene end was trimmed by 1 base and the J gene end by 2 bases; junction bases not matched to a gene: 7. Germline CDR1 DFQATT, CDR2 SNEGSKA (reference sequence). The CDR3 runs to 16 residues. In nucleotides, the CDR3 is TGCAGTGCTAGAGTTAGCGGGAGACCCAACACAGATACGCAGTATTTT. It specifies CSARVSGRPNTDTQYF.

V and J are TRBV11-2 and TRBJ2-1; 7 bases line up with TRBD2. Germline V gives CDR1 SGHAT, CDR2 FQNNGV. The V segment lost 5 bases and the J segment 7 bases; nucleotides outside the gene matches: 5. The CDR3 is 13 residues long. The CDR3 here is CASSPRTRNEQFF. In DNA form, the CDR3 reads TGTGCCAGCAGCCCCAGGACTAGGAATGAGCAGTTCTTC.

The genes are TRBV27 and TRBJ1-1; D possibly corresponds to TRBD1 (5 bases). The CDR3 runs 14 residues. V lost 3 bases and J lost 4, with 12 bases in between. Germline loops: CDR1 MNHEY, CDR2 SMNVEV (reference sequence). The CDR3 loop is CASSLMMGGTEAFF. Here the CDR3 DNA reads TGTGCCAGCAGTTTGATGATGGGGGGCACTGAAGCTTTCTTT.

In this sample, this clonotype turned up a few times. J is TRBJ2-7 and V is TRBV28; TRBD2 aligns across 7 bases. The CDR3 runs to 15 residues. Germline V lookup: CDR1 MDHEN, CDR2 SYDVKM. V lost 6 bases and J lost 0; bases outside the gene matches: 8. CDR3 region: CASRKRDYPSYEQYF. The CDR3 DNA follows: TGTGCCAGCAGGAAAAGGGACTACCCCTCCTACGAGCAGTACTTC.

The CDR3 loop reads CASRGHQNSPLHF. The CDR3 bases are TGTGCCAGCCGCGGACATCAGAATTCACCCCTCCACTTT. The V gene is TRBV27, the J gene TRBJ1-6; perhaps TRBD1 as D (5 bases). Trimming removed 8 bases from V and 7 bases from J, with 12 bases in between. CDR3 length equals 13 residues. Germline values: CDR1 MNHEY, CDR2 SMNVEV (reference sequence).

This clonotype was recorded a few times. The gene calls are TRBV29-1 and TRBJ2-2; the match to TRBD1 covers 7 bases. CDR1 and CDR2 (germline): SQVTM, ANQGSEA. Unmatched junction bases numbered 6, after V lost 1 base and J lost 4 bases. The CDR3 has 15 amino acids. The CDR3 loop is CSVEVSTGVTGELFF. CDR3 in DNA: TGCAGCGTTGAAGTCTCTACAGGGGTCACCGGGGAGCTGTTTTTT.

The J gene is TRBJ2-5, the V gene TRBV24-1; either TRBD1 or TRBD2 may supply D (5 bases each). This CDR3 has 14 amino acids. Germline V CDR1 and CDR2: KGHDR, SFDVKD. V was shortened by 5 bases and J by 1 base, with 10 bases between the two germline ends. This CDR3 reads CATSAGPGQETQYF. CDR3 nucleotides: TGTGCCACCAGTGCGGGGCCCGGCCAAGAGACCCAGTACTTC.

V usage is TRBV15 and J usage is TRBJ1-1, with 7 bases that match TRBD1. This CDR3 comprises 15 residues. The V and J ends lost 3 bases and 2 bases, in that order; junction bases with no gene match: 6. CDR1 LNHNV and CDR2 YYDKDF come from the germline V gene (reference sequence). This CDR3 is CATSRPGTANTEAFF. The CDR3 DNA sequence: TGTGCCACCAGCAGGCCAGGGACAGCTAACACTGAAGCTTTCTTT.

The J gene is TRBJ1-5, the V gene TRBV4-2; 7 bases are shared with TRBD1. Germline lookup yields CDR1 LGHNA and CDR2 YNFKEQ. The CDR3 contains 15 residues. J was trimmed by 6 bases and V by 1 base; bases with no gene match: 6. The CDR3: CASSQVEGAGQPQHF. The CDR3 bases are TGTGCCAGCAGCCAAGTTGAGGGGGCGGGTCAGCCCCAGCATTTT.

The V call is TRBV3-1, the J call TRBJ1-4; D gene ambiguous. Trimming took off 0 bases at V and 8 bases at J, with 13 bases between the two ends. The CDR3 contains 15 residues. Germline CDR1 and CDR2: LGHDT and YNNKEL (reference sequence). CDR3 residues: CASSQDVGPKEKLFF. CDR3 coding DNA: TGTGCCAGCAGCCAAGACGTCGGACCAAAGGAAAAACTGTTTTTT.

This clonotype was seen more than once but under ten times. The V call is TRBV9, the J call TRBJ2-7, with 9 bases fitting TRBD2. This CDR3 spans 15 amino acids. CDR1 and CDR2 (germline): SGDLS, YYNGEE. V dropped 0 bases and J dropped 3; count of bases not matched to a gene: 4. The CDR3 loop is CASSVAASGIYEQYF. The CDR3 DNA sequence: TGTGCCAGCAGCGTAGCTGCTAGCGGGATCTACGAGCAGTACTTC.